These T cell receptor beta chains were read from a single sample in a study of blood T cell repertoires in COVID-19. Clones were read by immunoSEQ multiplex PCR, and TCRdb kept only the in-frame ones, dropping some. Of about 300,000 clones listed, roughly 87% are singletons. Specimen: peripheral blood. The receptors derive from a man between 18 and 29 years old with active or convalescent COVID-19. Both conserved end residues are part of each CDR3. A D gene is named only where the DNA matches it firmly. Clone size is given for some rows only: seen once, a few or many times, or a class if the clone is expanded.

V gene	J gene	clone size	D gene	CDR3 protein	CDR3 DNA
TRBV7-9	TRBJ1-1	.	.	CASSLPLADNEAFF	TGTGCCAGCAGCCTCCCGCTGGCTGATAATGAAGCTTTCTTT
TRBV15	TRBJ2-1	.	TRBD2	CATSRATSGATYNEQFF	TGTGCCACCAGCAGGGCGACTAGCGGGGCCACTTACAATGAGCAGTTCTTC
TRBV5-1	TRBJ1-1	.	.	CASSLGGPNTEAFF	TGCGCCAGCAGCTTGGGCGGCCCGAACACTGAAGCTTTCTTT
TRBV15	TRBJ1-2	.	.	CATSRDTNRVYGYTF	TGTGCCACCAGCAGAGATACGAACAGGGTCTATGGCTACACCTTC
TRBV7-3	TRBJ1-1	.	.	CASSLGSIGEAFF	TGTGCCAGCAGCTTAGGTAGTATCGGTGAAGCTTTCTTT
TRBV5-4	TRBJ2-5	.	.	CASSLFEGEETQYF	TGTGCCAGCAGCTTGTTCGAGGGAGAAGAGACCCAGTACTTC
TRBV5-1	TRBJ1-4	.	.	CASSVGSNEKLFF	TGCGCCAGCAGCGTGGGGAGCAATGAAAAACTGTTTTTT
TRBV3-1/TRBV3-2	TRBJ2-3	.	TRBD2	CASSRVTSAGDTQYF	TGTGCCAGCAGCCGGGTGACTAGCGCTGGGGATACGCAGTATTTT
TRBV11-2	TRBJ2-7	.	TRBD2	CASSLIAGPSSYEQYF	TGTGCCAGCAGCTTAATAGCGGGCCCAAGCTCCTACGAGCAGTACTTC
TRBV18	TRBJ2-2	.	.	CASSPPDNTGELFF	TGTGCCAGCTCACCCCCAGATAACACCGGGGAGCTGTTTTTT
TRBV19	TRBJ1-5	.	TRBD1	CASWTGWGNQPQHF	TGTGCCAGTTGGACAGGTTGGGGCAATCAGCCCCAGCATTTT
TRBV5-4	TRBJ2-1	few	TRBD1	CASSLGQGLFF	TGTGCCAGCAGCTTGGGACAGGGGCTGTTCTTC
TRBV4-1	TRBJ2-7	.	TRBD2	CASSPPGGGNEQYF	TGCGCCAGCAGCCCGCCGGGAGGCGGGAACGAGCAGTACTTC
TRBV15	TRBJ1-4	.	.	CATSRDPKQGTNEKLFF	TGTGCCACCAGCAGAGATCCGAAGCAGGGAACTAATGAAAAACTGTTTTTT
TRBV7-2	TRBJ1-1	.	.	CASSREAQRGTEAFF	TGTGCCAGCAGTCGGGAGGCCCAAAGAGGGACTGAAGCTTTCTTT
TRBV27	TRBJ2-1	once	.	CASSLVAYSSYNEQFF	TGTGCCAGCAGTTTAGTGGCATACAGCTCCTACAATGAGCAGTTCTTC
TRBV5-5	TRBJ2-1	.	TRBD2	CASSLRSGSLYEQFF	TGTGCCAGCAGCTTGAGGAGCGGGAGCCTATATGAGCAGTTCTTC
TRBV14	TRBJ2-7	.	.	CASSQGPTRQYF	TGTGCCAGCAGCCAAGGCCCAACGAGGCAGTACTTC
TRBV29-1	TRBJ2-1	.	.	CSVARVFADNEQFF	TGCAGCGTGGCCCGGGTCTTTGCGGACAATGAGCAGTTCTTC
TRBV5-8	TRBJ2-7	.	TRBD1	CASRRPGTGGGTGQYF	TGTGCCAGCAGGAGACCAGGGACAGGGGGAGGGACGGGGCAGTACTTC
TRBV5-1	TRBJ1-4	.	.	CASRRQNNEKLFF	TGCGCCAGCCGTCGCCAGAATAATGAAAAACTGTTTTTT
TRBV7-9	TRBJ1-1	.	.	CASSFRTGNTEAFF	TGTGCCAGCAGCTTTCGCACGGGGAACACTGAAGCTTTCTTT
TRBV15	TRBJ1-1	.	.	CATSRDGGGGWTEAFF	TGTGCCACCAGCAGAGATGGGGGGGGCGGTTGGACTGAAGCTTTCTTT
TRBV9	TRBJ2-1	.	.	CASKHNEQFF	TGTGCCAGCAAGCACAATGAGCAGTTCTTC
TRBV12-3/TRBV12-4	TRBJ1-5	.	.	CASSSNRDQPQHF	TGTGCCAGCAGTTCTAACAGGGATCAGCCCCAGCATTTT
TRBV11-3	TRBJ2-3	.	.	CASSPPGADTQYF	TGTGCCAGCAGCCCCCCGGGGGCAGATACGCAGTATTTT
TRBV3-1/TRBV3-2	TRBJ2-7	once	TRBD1	CASSPDRGRAYEQYF	TGTGCCAGCAGCCCTGACAGGGGAAGAGCCTACGAGCAGTACTTC
TRBV4-1	TRBJ1-5	.	.	CASSQIRVEQPQHF	TGCGCCAGCAGCCAGATCAGGGTAGAACAGCCCCAGCATTTT
TRBV3-1/TRBV3-2	TRBJ2-7	.	.	CASSLTRDSSYEQYF	TGTGCCAGCAGCCTTACGCGGGACAGCTCCTACGAGCAGTACTTC
TRBV10-3	TRBJ2-1	.	TRBD2	CAISATSGNEQFF	TGTGCCATCAGTGCGACTAGCGGAAATGAGCAGTTCTTC
TRBV27	TRBJ2-7	.	.	CASGPRVSYEQYF	TGTGCCAGCGGCCCTCGTGTATCCTACGAGCAGTACTTC
TRBV28	TRBJ2-7	.	.	CASSYLGQGYRQYF	TGTGCCAGCAGTTACCTGGGGCAGGGGTATCGGCAGTACTTC
TRBV19	TRBJ1-1	.	TRBD1	CASSRTGAGTEAFF	TGTGCCAGCAGTCGGACAGGGGCAGGGACTGAAGCTTTCTTT
TRBV5-1	TRBJ2-1	.	TRBD2	CASSLGAGAEQFF	TGCGCCAGCAGCTTGGGGGCGGGAGCTGAGCAGTTCTTC
TRBV4-1	TRBJ1-5	once	.	CASSQGGGVVNQPQHF	TGCGCCAGCAGCCAAGGTGGCGGGGTCGTCAATCAGCCCCAGCATTTT
TRBV4-1	TRBJ1-1	.	TRBD1	CASSQVTWDRANTEAFF	TGCGCCAGCAGCCAAGTTACCTGGGACAGGGCGAACACTGAAGCTTTCTTT
TRBV27	TRBJ1-6	few	.	CASRRLSSYNSPLHF	TGTGCCAGCAGGCGGCTAAGCTCCTATAATTCACCCCTCCACTTT